The entry below describes one T cell receptor beta chain. Per the study methods: From reference gene primer amplification, estimates of nucleated cell counts were derived. The protocol was immunoSEQ multiplex PCR, while the TCRdb copy is restricted to in-frame clones and leaves out a portion. Clone size and V and J calls were adopted from that table, with D and trimming inferred from the DNA. The repertoire includes 130,000 to 150,000 clones, more than 65% of them detected once, and roughly 10% sits in the top ten. This entry belongs to a study of blood T cell repertoires in COVID-19. Across the study: Collection of acute and convalescent COVID-19 samples took place in the United States, Italy and Spain. T cells, B-cell-depleted T cells, or PBMCs provided the cDNA or gDNA that served as material.

The source is a man aged 55-75 years with active or convalescent COVID-19. Input material: peripheral blood.

CDR3 region: CASSGLLGSNYGYTF. The CDR3 bases are TGTGCCAGCAGTGGGCTCCTGGGTTCTAACTATGGCTACACCTTC. The genes are TRBV27 and TRBJ1-2; no clear D gene. Per the germline V gene, CDR1 is MNHEY and CDR2 is SMNVEV (reference sequence). Trimming shortened V by 5 bases and J by 0 bases, and 13 bases separated the two germline ends. The CDR3 runs 15 residues.